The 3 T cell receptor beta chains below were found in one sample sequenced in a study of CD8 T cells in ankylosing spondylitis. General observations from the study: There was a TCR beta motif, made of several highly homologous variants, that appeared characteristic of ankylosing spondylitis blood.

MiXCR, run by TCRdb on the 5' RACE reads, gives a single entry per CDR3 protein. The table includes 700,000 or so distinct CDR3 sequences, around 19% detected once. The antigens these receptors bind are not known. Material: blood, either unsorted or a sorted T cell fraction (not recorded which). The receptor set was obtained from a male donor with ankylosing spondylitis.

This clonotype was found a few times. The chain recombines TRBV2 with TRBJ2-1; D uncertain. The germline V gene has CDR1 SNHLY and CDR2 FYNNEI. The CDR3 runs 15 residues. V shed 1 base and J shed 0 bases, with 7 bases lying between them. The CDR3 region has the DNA TGTGCCAGCAGTGAAGGGCGTTACTCCTACAATGAGCAGTTCTTC. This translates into CASSEGRYSYNEQFF.

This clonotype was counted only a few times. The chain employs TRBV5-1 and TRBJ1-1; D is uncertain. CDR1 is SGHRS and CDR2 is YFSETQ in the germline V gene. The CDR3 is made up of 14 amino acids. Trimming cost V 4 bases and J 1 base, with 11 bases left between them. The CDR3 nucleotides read TGCGCCAGCAGCGCCCAGGACGGGAACACTGAAGCTTTCTTT. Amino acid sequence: CASSAQDGNTEAFF.

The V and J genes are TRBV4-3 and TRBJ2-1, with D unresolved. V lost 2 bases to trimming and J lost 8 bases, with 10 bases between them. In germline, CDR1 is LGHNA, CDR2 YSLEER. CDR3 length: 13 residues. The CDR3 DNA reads TGCGCCAGCAGCCAAATGGGGATTGATGAGCAGTTCTTC. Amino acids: CASSQMGIDEQFF.